These 24 T cell receptor beta chains share one sample of origin, sequenced in a study of blood T cell repertoires in COVID-19. Libraries were prepared by immunoSEQ multiplex PCR; TCRdb keeps only in-frame clonotypes and omits some of them. The sample consists of some 290,000 clones, roughly 90% of them appearing once. The sample comprised PBMCs or T cells enriched from blood (not recorded which). Receptors were obtained from a woman younger than 45 who had recovered from COVID-19.

This chain connects TRBV12-3 or TRBV12-4 to TRBJ2-1, with D unresolved. V was trimmed by 9 bases and J by 5 bases, leaving 11 bases between them. The CDR3 totals 12 residues. The CDR3 reads CASCSRHNEQFF. The CDR3 coding sequence is TGTGCCAGTTGCTCCAGGCACAATGAGCAGTTCTTC.

The chain combines TRBV6-4 with TRBJ2-3; 7 nucleotides line up with TRBD2. The junction had 4 bases not matched to a gene; V was cut back by 0 bases and J by 1 base. Germline lookup yields CDR1 MRHNA and CDR2 SNTAGT. CDR3 length equals 16 residues. The CDR3, as DNA: TGTGCCAGCAGTGACTCAGGGACTAAGGGCACAGATACGCAGTATTTT. Translated: CASSDSGTKGTDTQYF.

V is TRBV6-2 or TRBV6-3 and J is TRBJ1-1; D unresolved. Germline V CDR1 and CDR2: MNHEY, SVGEGT. CDR3 length: 13 residues. Trimming took 2 bases from V and 0 from J, leaving 4 bases between them. CDR3 amino acids: CASSYVVNTEAFF. CDR3 nucleotide sequence: TGTGCCAGCAGTTACGTCGTGAACACTGAAGCTTTCTTT.

The chain is built from TRBV5-1 and TRBJ2-1, with D maybe TRBD1 (5 bases). V was pared by 1 base and J by 0 bases, with 26 bases between. In germline, CDR1 is SGHRS, CDR2 YFSETQ. The CDR3 is made up of 21 amino acids. CDR3 coding DNA: TGCGCCAGCAGCTTGAAGGCGTTCGGACATAGGATACCAATCTCCTACAATGAGCAGTTCTTC. Translation gives CASSLKAFGHRIPISYNEQFF. Supplemented by reference TRBV5-1 and TRBJ2-1, the full variable domain reads KAGVTQTPRYLIKTRGQQVTLSCSPISGHRSVSWYQQTPGQGLQFLFEYFSETQRNKGNFPGRFSGRQFSNSRSEMNVSTLELGDSALYLCASSLKAFGHRIPISYNEQFFGPGTRLTVL.

This clone appeared a few times. The chain uses TRBV4-2 and TRBJ2-7; 10 bases are a match to TRBD1. The ends lost 5 bases at V and 1 base at J; junction bases unmatched: 5. Germline V gives CDR1 LGHNA, CDR2 YNFKEQ. There are 15 residues in the CDR3. As DNA, the CDR3 is TGTGCCAGCAGCTATGGACAGGGGGATTCCTACGAGCAGTACTTC. This codes for CASSYGQGDSYEQYF.

This chain uses TRBV11-2 with TRBJ1-2; no clear D gene. CDR1 is SGHAT, CDR2 FQNNGV, per germline. Trimming left V 1 base short and J 7 bases short, with 13 bases between. The CDR3 sequence is 14 residues long. This CDR3 is CASSLVLREAGYTF. The CDR3 coding sequence is TGTGCCAGCAGCTTAGTTTTACGGGAGGCTGGCTACACCTTC.

The chain recombines TRBV28 with TRBJ2-3; D is ambiguous. V lost 4 bases, J lost 2 bases, and 10 bases lay in between. The CDR3 has 14 amino acids. Per germline, CDR1 MDHEN and CDR2 SYDVKM. DNA of the CDR3: TGTGCCAGCAGTTCCGGCGGATACACAGATACGCAGTATTTT. Protein sequence: CASSSGGYTDTQYF. The full variable domain, in which reference TRBV28 and TRBJ2-3 provide the parts outside the CDR3, is DVKVTQSSRYLVKRTGEKVFLECVQDMDHENMFWYRQDPGLGLRLIYFSYDVKMKEKGDIPEGYSVSREKKERFSLILESASTNQTSMYLCASSSGGYTDTQYFGPGTRLTVL.

The V and J genes are TRBV7-6 and TRBJ2-1, with TRBD2 matching over 9 bases. J was trimmed by 4 bases and V by 4 bases; bases with no gene match: 11. This CDR3 comprises 17 residues. Germline V gives CDR1 SGHVS, CDR2 FNYEAQ. In DNA, the CDR3 is TGTGCCAGCAGCTCGGATAGCGGGAGTGCAGCTTACAATGAGCAGTTCTTC. Translated: CASSSDSGSAAYNEQFF.

This clone has only one observation. The chain combines TRBV4-1 with TRBJ1-5; the match to TRBD1 covers 7 bases. CDR1 is MGHRA, CDR2 YSYEKL, per germline. The CDR3 is 19 amino acids. V was pared by 0 bases and J by 0 bases, with 11 bases of the junction left unmatched. CDR3 nucleotide sequence: TGCGCCAGCAGCCAAGATCACAGGGGTCGATCATATAGCAATCAGCCCCAGCATTTT. Translated: CASSQDHRGRSYSNQPQHF.

This chain joins TRBV4-2 and TRBJ1-5, with D uncertain. V lost 0 bases and J 10 bases, leaving 10 bases between the germline ends. Germline V gene sequence: CDR1 LGHNA, CDR2 YNFKEQ. CDR3 length equals 13 residues. The CDR3 reads CASSQDKAGPQHF. CDR3 sequence (DNA): TGTGCCAGCAGCCAAGATAAAGCGGGCCCCCAGCATTTT.

CDR3 protein: CASRERFGGRAFPGELFF. The DNA for the CDR3 is TGTGCCAGCAGGGAAAGGTTTGGCGGGAGGGCTTTTCCCGGGGAGCTGTTTTTT. V and J are TRBV6-1 and TRBJ2-2, with 9 nucleotides matching TRBD2. From germline, CDR1 is MNHNS and CDR2 SASEGT. The CDR3 contains 18 residues. After removal of 6 bases from V and 6 bases from J, the junction contained 17 bases not matched to a gene.

This sequence joins TRBV6-5 and TRBJ1-6, with D perhaps TRBD1 (5 bases). The germline gives CDR1 MNHEY, CDR2 SVGAGI. The V gene lost 1 base and the J gene lost 8 bases, with 6 bases spanning the gap. CDR3 size: 13 residues. The CDR3 coding sequence is TGTGCCAGCAGTTACTGGGGGGATTCACCCCTCCACTTT. It codes for CASSYWGDSPLHF.

V gene TRBV4-3 combines with J gene TRBJ2-3, with 14 nucleotides matching TRBD2. The germline V gene has CDR1 LGHNA and CDR2 YSLEER. J gave up 4 bases and V 1 base, and 4 bases lay outside the gene matches. The CDR3 consists of 17 residues. CDR3 nucleotides: TGCGCCAGCAGCCAAGGGACTAGCGGGAGGTTCCCAGATACGCAGTATTTT. Encoded protein: CASSQGTSGRFPDTQYF.

The rearrangement uses TRBV2 and TRBJ2-2; 7 nucleotides align to TRBD2. With V trimmed by 6 bases and J by 6 bases, 4 bases remained unmatched. This CDR3 contains 13 residues. Germline-derived CDR1 and CDR2 are SNHLY and FYNNEI. The CDR3 DNA follows: TGTGCCAGCAGACCCGCGGGAGCCGGGGAGCTGTTTTTT. This sequence encodes CASRPAGAGELFF.

This chain uses TRBV6-2 or TRBV6-3 with TRBJ2-1; a possible D gene is TRBD1 (6 bases). Looked up from germline, CDR1 is MNHEY and CDR2 is SVGEGT. V was pared by 4 bases and J by 5 bases, with 15 bases between. This CDR3 has 15 amino acids. In DNA, the CDR3 is TGTGCCAGCAGTTTAGGACAGAGTCATCACAATGAGCAGTTCTTC. It translates to CASSLGQSHHNEQFF.

This rearrangement joins TRBV7-9 to TRBJ2-3; 8 positions agree with TRBD1. Germline V CDR1 and CDR2: SEHNR, FQNEAQ (reference sequence). After removal of 4 bases from V and 0 bases from J, the junction contained 6 bases not matched to a gene. This CDR3 spans 16 amino acids. The CDR3 region is CASSYDRGRSTDTQYF. The CDR3 DNA reads TGTGCCAGCAGCTATGACAGGGGAAGGAGCACAGATACGCAGTATTTT.

This chain's CDR3 is CASSPDRVNEKLFF. The CDR3 nucleotides are TGTGCCAGCAGCCCAGACAGGGTTAATGAAAAACTGTTTTTT. This rearrangement joins TRBV11-2 to TRBJ1-4, with 7 nucleotides matching TRBD1. CDR3 length: 14 residues. V shed 5 bases and J 4 bases; nucleotides not matched to a gene: 4. The germline CDR1 and CDR2 sequences are SGHAT and FQNNGV.

About this clone: One end of the junction fails to match germline, which may point to a read error. This chain connects TRBV5-6 to TRBJ2-7; TRBD1 is a possible D gene (6 bases). The CDR3 spans 12 residues. CDR1 is SGHDT, CDR2 YYEEEE, per germline. CDR3 loop: CATFGQTYGQYF. In DNA form, the CDR3 reads TGTGCCACCTTCGGACAGACATACGGGCAGTACTTC.

The chain couples TRBV3-1 (or the pseudogene TRBV3-2) to TRBJ2-3, with D unclear. The V gene's germline CDR1 is LGHDT and CDR2 YNNKEL (reference sequence). The CDR3 consists of 14 residues. V dropped 4 bases and J dropped 1 base, with 9 bases sitting between them. This CDR3 reads CASSPGWGTDTQYF. DNA of the CDR3: TGTGCCAGCAGCCCGGGTTGGGGCACAGATACGCAGTATTTT.

The V gene is TRBV3-1 (or the pseudogene TRBV3-2), the J gene TRBJ2-7; tentative D call: TRBD1 (5 bases). V lost 4 bases and J 3 bases, leaving 13 bases between the germline ends. The CDR3 is made up of 14 amino acids. CDR1 is LGHDT and CDR2 is YNNKEL in the germline V gene (reference sequence). In DNA, the CDR3 is TGTGCCAGCAGCCCCCAGGGCCTCCTCTACGAGCAGTACTTC. Its protein is CASSPQGLLYEQYF.

This clone appeared many times. The chain uses TRBV7-2 and TRBJ2-3; D is possibly TRBD1 (6 bases). V was pared by 5 bases and J by 3 bases, with 12 bases between. CDR1 and CDR2 (germline): SGHTA, FQGNSA. The CDR3 has 14 residues. The CDR3 spells CASSTWTETDTQYF. The CDR3 nucleotides are TGTGCCAGCAGCACTTGGACAGAGACAGATACGCAGTATTTT.

This chain links TRBV3-1 (or the pseudogene TRBV3-2) with TRBJ2-1; weak D call: TRBD2 (5 bases). The V end lost 1 base, the J end lost 4 bases, and 14 bases lay between the germline ends. Germline V gene data show CDR1 as LGHDT and CDR2 as YNNKEL (reference sequence). The CDR3 loop spans 16 amino acids. The CDR3 DNA reads as TGTGCCAGCAGCCAAGTGTGGGAGATACTTTACAATGAGCAGTTCTTC. Its protein is CASSQVWEILYNEQFF.

Points on this clone: This same CDR3 is encoded by further DNA sequences in the sample. The V and J genes are TRBV28 and TRBJ1-2, with D uncertain. Deletions cut 1 base from V and 2 bases from J, with 8 bases between. The CDR3 is 14 amino acids. Germline V CDR1 and CDR2: MDHEN, SYDVKM. The chain's CDR3 is CASSLSAGNYGYTF. CDR3 in DNA: TGTGCCAGCAGTTTATCGGCAGGCAACTATGGCTACACCTTC.

This rearrangement joins TRBV7-3 to TRBJ2-1, with 9 bases lining up with TRBD1. CDR1 is SGHTA, CDR2 FQGTGA, per germline. The CDR3 contains 16 residues. Trimming took 5 bases from V and 4 from J; bases not matched to a gene: 9. The CDR3, as DNA: TGTGCCAGCAGCCGGCGGACCGGGACAGGGTACAATGAGCAGTTCTTC. Translation: CASSRRTGTGYNEQFF.